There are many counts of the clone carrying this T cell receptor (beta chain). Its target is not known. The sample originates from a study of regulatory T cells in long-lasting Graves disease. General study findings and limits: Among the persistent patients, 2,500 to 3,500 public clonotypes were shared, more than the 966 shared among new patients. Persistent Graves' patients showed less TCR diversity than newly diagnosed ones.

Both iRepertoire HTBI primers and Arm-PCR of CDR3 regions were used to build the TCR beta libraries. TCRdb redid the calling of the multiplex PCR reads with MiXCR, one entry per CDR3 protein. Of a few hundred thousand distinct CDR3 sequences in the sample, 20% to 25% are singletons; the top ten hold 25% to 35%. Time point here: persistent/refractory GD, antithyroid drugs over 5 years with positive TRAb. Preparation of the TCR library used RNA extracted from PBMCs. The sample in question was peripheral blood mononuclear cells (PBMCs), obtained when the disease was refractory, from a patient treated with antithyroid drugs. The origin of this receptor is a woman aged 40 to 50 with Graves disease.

The CDR3 sequence: CASSLWPSGTYEQYF. Written as DNA, the CDR3 is TGTGCCAGCAGTTTATGGCCAAGCGGGACCTACGAGCAGTACTTC. V usage is TRBV27 and J usage is TRBJ2-7; 7 bases are a match to TRBD2. Germline loops: CDR1 MNHEY, CDR2 SMNVEV (reference sequence). Trimming removed 1 base from V and 2 bases from J; junction bases left unmatched: 5. The CDR3 sequence is 15 residues long.